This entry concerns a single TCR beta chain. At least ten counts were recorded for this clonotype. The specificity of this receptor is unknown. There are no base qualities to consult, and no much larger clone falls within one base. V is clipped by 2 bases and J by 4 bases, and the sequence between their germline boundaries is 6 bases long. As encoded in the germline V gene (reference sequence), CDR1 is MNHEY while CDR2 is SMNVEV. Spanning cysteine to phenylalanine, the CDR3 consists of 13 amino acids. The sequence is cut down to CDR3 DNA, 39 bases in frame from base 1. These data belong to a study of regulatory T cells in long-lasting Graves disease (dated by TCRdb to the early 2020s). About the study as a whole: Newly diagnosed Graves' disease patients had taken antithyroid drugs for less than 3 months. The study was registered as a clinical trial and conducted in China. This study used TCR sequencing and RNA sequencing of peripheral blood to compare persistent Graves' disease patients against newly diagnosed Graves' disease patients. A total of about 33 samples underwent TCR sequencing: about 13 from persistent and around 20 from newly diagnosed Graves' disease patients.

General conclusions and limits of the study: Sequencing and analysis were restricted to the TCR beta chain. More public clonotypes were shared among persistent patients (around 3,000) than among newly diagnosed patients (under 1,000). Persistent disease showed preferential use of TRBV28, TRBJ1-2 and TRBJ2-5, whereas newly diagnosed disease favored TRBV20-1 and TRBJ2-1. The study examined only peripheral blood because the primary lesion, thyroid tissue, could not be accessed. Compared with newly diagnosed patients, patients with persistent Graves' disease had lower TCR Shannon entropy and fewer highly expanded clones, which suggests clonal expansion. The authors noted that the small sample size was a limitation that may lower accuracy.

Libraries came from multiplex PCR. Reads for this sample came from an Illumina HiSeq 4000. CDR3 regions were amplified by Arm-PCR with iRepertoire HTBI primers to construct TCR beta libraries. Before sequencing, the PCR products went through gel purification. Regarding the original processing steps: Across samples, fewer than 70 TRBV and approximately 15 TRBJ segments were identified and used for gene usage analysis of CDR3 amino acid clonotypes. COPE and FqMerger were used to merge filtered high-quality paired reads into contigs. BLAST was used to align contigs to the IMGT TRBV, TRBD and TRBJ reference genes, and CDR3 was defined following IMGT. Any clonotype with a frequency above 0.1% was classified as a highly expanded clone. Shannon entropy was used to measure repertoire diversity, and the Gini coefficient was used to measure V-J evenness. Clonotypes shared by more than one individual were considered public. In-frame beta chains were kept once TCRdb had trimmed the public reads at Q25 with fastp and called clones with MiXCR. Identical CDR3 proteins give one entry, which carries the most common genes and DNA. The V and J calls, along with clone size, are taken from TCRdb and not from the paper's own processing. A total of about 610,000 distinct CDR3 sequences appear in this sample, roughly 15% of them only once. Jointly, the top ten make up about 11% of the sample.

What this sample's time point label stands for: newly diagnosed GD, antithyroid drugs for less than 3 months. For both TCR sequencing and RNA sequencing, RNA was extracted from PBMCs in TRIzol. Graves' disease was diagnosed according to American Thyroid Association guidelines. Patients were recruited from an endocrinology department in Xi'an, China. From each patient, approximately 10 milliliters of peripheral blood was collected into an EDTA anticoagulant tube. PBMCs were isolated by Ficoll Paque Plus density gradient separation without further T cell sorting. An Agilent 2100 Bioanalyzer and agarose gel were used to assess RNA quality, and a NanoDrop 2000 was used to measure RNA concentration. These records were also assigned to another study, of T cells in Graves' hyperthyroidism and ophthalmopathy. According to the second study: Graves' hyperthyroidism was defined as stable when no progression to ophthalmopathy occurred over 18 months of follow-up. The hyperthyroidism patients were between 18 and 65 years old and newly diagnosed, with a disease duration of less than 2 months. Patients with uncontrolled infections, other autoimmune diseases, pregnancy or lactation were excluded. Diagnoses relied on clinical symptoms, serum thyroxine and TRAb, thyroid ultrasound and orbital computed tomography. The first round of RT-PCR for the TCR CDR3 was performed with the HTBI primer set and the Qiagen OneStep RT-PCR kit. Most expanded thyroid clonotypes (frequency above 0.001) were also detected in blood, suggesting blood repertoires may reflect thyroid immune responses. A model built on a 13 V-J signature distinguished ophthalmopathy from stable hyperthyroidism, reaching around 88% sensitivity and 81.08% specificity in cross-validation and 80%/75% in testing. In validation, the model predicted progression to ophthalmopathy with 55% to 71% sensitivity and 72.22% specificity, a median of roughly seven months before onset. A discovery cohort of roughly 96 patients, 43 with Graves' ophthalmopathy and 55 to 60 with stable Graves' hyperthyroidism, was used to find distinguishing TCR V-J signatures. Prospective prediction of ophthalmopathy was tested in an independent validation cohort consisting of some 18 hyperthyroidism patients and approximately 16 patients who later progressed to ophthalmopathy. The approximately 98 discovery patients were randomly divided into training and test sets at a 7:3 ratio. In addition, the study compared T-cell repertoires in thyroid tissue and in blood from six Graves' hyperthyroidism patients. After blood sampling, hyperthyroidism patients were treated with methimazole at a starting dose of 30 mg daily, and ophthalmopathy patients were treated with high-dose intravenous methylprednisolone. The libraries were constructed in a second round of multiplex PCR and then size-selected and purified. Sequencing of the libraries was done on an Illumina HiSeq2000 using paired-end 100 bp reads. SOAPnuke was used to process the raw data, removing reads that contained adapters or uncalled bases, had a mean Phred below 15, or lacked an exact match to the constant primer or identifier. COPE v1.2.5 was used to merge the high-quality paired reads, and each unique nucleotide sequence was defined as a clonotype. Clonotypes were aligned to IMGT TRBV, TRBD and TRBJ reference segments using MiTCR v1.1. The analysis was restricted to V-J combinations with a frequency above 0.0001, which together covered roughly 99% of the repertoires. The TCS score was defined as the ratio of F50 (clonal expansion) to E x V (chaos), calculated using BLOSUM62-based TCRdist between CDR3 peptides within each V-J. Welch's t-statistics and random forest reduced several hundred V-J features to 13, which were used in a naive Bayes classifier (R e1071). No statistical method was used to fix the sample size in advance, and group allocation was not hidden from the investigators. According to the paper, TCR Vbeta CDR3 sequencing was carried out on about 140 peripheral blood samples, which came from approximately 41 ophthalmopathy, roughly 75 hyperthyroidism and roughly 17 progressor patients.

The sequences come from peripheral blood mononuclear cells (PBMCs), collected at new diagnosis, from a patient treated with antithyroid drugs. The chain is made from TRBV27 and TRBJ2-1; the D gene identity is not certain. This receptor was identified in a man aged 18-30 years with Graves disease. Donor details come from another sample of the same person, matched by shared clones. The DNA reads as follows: TGTGCCAGCAGTTTAGCGATTTACAATGAGCAGTTCTTC. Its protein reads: CASSLAIYNEQFF.